Listed below are T cell receptor beta chains from one sample, sequenced in a study of Graves' ophthalmopathy and Graves' hyperthyroidism. TCRdb reanalysed the multiplex PCR reads using MiXCR and keeps one entry per CDR3 protein. Here the sample spans 500,000 to 700,000 distinct CDR3 sequences, 20% to 25% being singletons. Input material: peripheral blood. The receptors come from a woman between 18 and 29 years old with stable Graves' hyperthyroidism. Some clones in this sample may be carry-over from other donors' samples. Each CDR3 is given with its conserved first and last residue.

J gene | V gene | CDR3 protein
TRBJ2-5 | TRBV12-3/TRBV12-4 | CASSKLAGGPQETQYF
TRBJ1-1 | TRBV27 | CASNPCEAFF
TRBJ1-6 | TRBV24-1 | CATSDGQGGSPLHF
TRBJ1-1 | TRBV28 | CASSWDRTYTEAFF
TRBJ1-6 | TRBV6-5 | CASSYGQAYNSPLHF
TRBJ2-5 | TRBV5-6 | CASSGASTIQETQYF
TRBJ2-2 | TRBV19 | CASSSLRASTGELFF
TRBJ2-5 | TRBV11-1 | CASSDGLAGSWETQETQYF
TRBJ2-7 | TRBV20-1 | CSARKGPGQGGVMSYEQYF
TRBJ1-5 | TRBV20-1 | CSASPSTGYGQPQHF
TRBJ2-2 | TRBV7-9 | CASSFPLDTGELFF
TRBJ2-5 | TRBV11-2 | CASSVLGTQYF
TRBJ1-2 | TRBV7-2 | CASSLAFLGQFPYGYTF
TRBJ2-5 | TRBV6-1 | CASRAGYQETQYF
TRBJ2-7 | TRBV6-5 | CASSSGRTYEQYF
TRBJ1-1 | TRBV7-2 | CARQPVSGREAFF
TRBJ2-7 | TRBV10-1 | CASSEGTANSYEQYF
TRBJ2-2 | TRBV11-2 | CASSLDFGTGELFF
TRBJ2-3 | TRBV12-3/TRBV12-4 | CASTLDRTGDTQYF
TRBJ2-5 | TRBV6-5 | CASSYQQGAWETQYF
TRBJ2-7 | TRBV6-1 | CASSEVDSTYEQYF
TRBJ1-6 | TRBV28 | CASSLDLRTNSPLHF
TRBJ1-1 | TRBV5-1 | CAIPVGSPKGSTEAFF
TRBJ2-7 | TRBV12-3/TRBV12-4 | CASSPYGAYEQYF
TRBJ1-1 | TRBV12-3/TRBV12-4 | CASSLKGVAFF
TRBJ2-7 | TRBV5-1 | CASSLGGLAGRSYEQYF
TRBJ1-1 | TRBV12-3/TRBV12-4 | CASSPDRVKVFF
TRBJ2-7 | TRBV4-2 | CASSGTRQALASYEQYF
TRBJ1-5 | TRBV12-5 | CASGLVLNQNSNQPQHF
TRBJ2-5 | TRBV7-3 | CASSPWPTSAETQYF
TRBJ1-2 | TRBV28 | CASSPPSTALGGYTF
TRBJ1-2 | TRBV12-3/TRBV12-4 | CASSVGRRGVHGYTF
TRBJ2-7 | TRBV18 | CASSPGTVDYEQYF
TRBJ2-2 | TRBV15 | CATSSLVDLGSGLANTGELFF
TRBJ1-1 | TRBV15 | CATSRVGAMNTEAFF
TRBJ2-7 | TRBV27 | CASSRRPTYEQYF
TRBJ2-7 | TRBV28 | CATAPPVDRGREQYF
TRBJ1-1 | TRBV5-1 | CASSLDRMMYTDAFF
TRBJ1-1 | TRBV19 | CASSISSAGNTEAFF
TRBJ1-3 | TRBV12-3/TRBV12-4 | CAGATTSSGNTIYF
TRBJ2-7 | TRBV11-2 | CASSLEVVRSSYEQYF
TRBJ2-7 | TRBV19 | CASSRARVRVSEQYF
TRBJ2-5 | TRBV3-1 | CASRRSGNQETQYF
TRBJ2-5 | TRBV4-1 | CASSQEASGRRETQYF
TRBJ1-1 | TRBV12-3/TRBV12-4 | CASSKGGGTEAFF
TRBJ1-5 | TRBV27 | CASSRGGRDQPQHF
TRBJ2-5 | TRBV11-2 | CASSNPGGETQYF
TRBJ1-3 | TRBV30 | CAWSIGQDFSGNTIYF
TRBJ1-5 | TRBV6-2/TRBV6-3 | CASSTRDRQPQHF
TRBJ2-4 | TRBV6-1 | CASSSQGVNIQYF